This T cell receptor beta chain is drawn from a study of blood T cell repertoires in COVID-19. Across the whole study: Samples of COVID-19 (acute and convalescent) were obtained from the United States, Italy and Spain.

Method: immunoSEQ multiplex PCR; TCRdb's copy keeps in-frame clones and lacks some. The sample holds under 300,000 clones, around four fifths seen once. The CDR3 runs to 15 residues. Germline CDR1 and CDR2: SGHRS and YFSETQ. The V end was cut by 5 bases, the J end by 10 bases, with 21 bases between. This receptor was taken from a man aged 25-45 years who had recovered from COVID-19. The sample comprised peripheral blood. V is TRBV5-1 and J is TRBJ1-4, with D possibly TRBD1 on 6 matching bases. In DNA form, the CDR3 reads TGCGCCAGCAGGGCCACAGGGTCCACCCTGGGAAAACTGTTTTTT. Its translation is CASRATGSTLGKLFF. The full variable domain, rest sourced from reference TRBV5-1 and TRBJ1-4, is KAGVTQTPRYLIKTRGQQVTLSCSPISGHRSVSWYQQTPGQGLQFLFEYFSETQRNKGNFPGRFSGRQFSNSRSEMNVSTLELGDSALYLCASRATGSTLGKLFFGSGTQLSVL.